There are many counts of the clone carrying this TCR beta chain. This sample was taken from a study of T cell repertoires in cytomegalovirus infection. TCRdb called the reads again in MiXCR, with one record for every CDR3 protein. The top ten hold around 15% of the sample, which has around 270,000 distinct CDR3 sequences, approximately 9% seen once. This CDR3 comprises 15 residues. Germline V gives CDR1 SGHTA, CDR2 FQGNSA. V shed 5 bases and J 6 bases; nucleotides not matched to a gene: 9. The rearrangement uses TRBV7-2 and TRBJ1-2; 10 bases match TRBD1. The sequence derives from a human donor in good health (CMV status not recorded). Some clones in this sample may be carry-over from other donors' samples. Sequenced input: PBMCs. CDR3 DNA: TGTGCCAGCAGCCGGACTAGGACAGGGGGAGATGGCTACACCTTC. This encodes CASSRTRTGGDGYTF.